This T cell receptor (beta chain) was found in a study of blood T cell repertoires in COVID-19 (TCRdb year 2020). The study in broad terms: The collaborator samples originated in the United States, Italy and Spain and spanned the acute and convalescent phases of COVID-19. The material from the prospective study consisted of cDNA or gDNA derived from T cells, B-cell-depleted T cells, or PBMCs. The dataset comprised deeply sampled blood TCRbeta repertoires from subjects exposed to, actively infected with, or recovered from COVID-19. The repertoires were released in a freely available public database intended as a resource for research on the immune response to SARS-CoV-2. Samples came from the ongoing ImmuneRACE study (first 160 participants) plus 1,254 subjects from 6 global collaborators. Sample metadata almost always included a de-identified subject ID, COVID-19 status, age in years and sex. Where available, HLA class I and class II types were taken from metadata supplied by the sample provider and were not determined by assay-based typing. General findings and caveats noted by the study authors: The quantity of clinical and demographic metadata differed by source and by participant and was supplied without curation.

Reading from cysteine to phenylalanine, the CDR3 counts 14 amino acids. The CDR3 DNA has 42 bases and is translated from base 1. The germline V gene specifies MDHEN as CDR1 and SYDVKM as CDR2. The junction carries 13 bases between V and J, which are trimmed by 7 bases and 1 base respectively. Each collaborating institution followed its own protocols to collect whole blood in K2EDTA tubes. Collaborator samples were shipped for TCRbeta analysis as frozen whole blood, isolated PBMCs, or DNA extracted from either sample type. In the case of this clone: This receptor's antigen is unknown. Per-base quality was not reported, and no clone a single base away is much larger than it.

TCRbeta CDR3 regions were amplified from genomic DNA using the immunoSEQ Assay, a bias-controlled multiplex PCR. As for the original processing: The number of nucleated cells in each sample was estimated from the amplification of reference gene primers within the assay. Sequence reads were collapsed and filtered to measure the absolute abundance of every unique TCRbeta CDR3 rearrangement. For each sample, productive Simpson clonality was calculated by taking the square root of Simpson's diversity index across productive rearrangements. TCRdb provides this immuneACCESS table in a form limited to in-frame rearrangements. Some clones are lacking; in checked studies, under half of them reflect an unresolved V gene, and why the rest are absent is not known. V and J calls plus clone size are reproduced from that table; the DNA served to infer D and trimming. Here the sample has approximately 150,000 clones; approximately 88% occur a single time. The top ten clonotypes cover approximately 2% of the sample.

The source of this sequence is a man between 65 and 80 years old with active COVID-19. Sample: peripheral blood. The chain joins TRBV28 to TRBJ1-1, with the D gene uncertain. The bases are TGTGCCAGCAAAGGAGAGCCGAGGAACACTGAAGCTTTCTTT. Translated, it reads CASKGEPRNTEAFF.